This TCR beta chain was found in a study of shared clonotypes between healthy human individuals. V dropped 1 base and J dropped 0 bases, with 8 bases sitting between them. Germline V gene lookup returns CDR1 SGHRS and CDR2 YFSETQ. The CDR3 totals 15 residues. Of note for this clone: The sample holds other DNA sequences that translate to the same CDR3.

Using immunoSEQ multiplex PCR, the repertoire was profiled, and TCRdb retains in-frame clones only, with some absent. The table includes approximately 2.5 million clones, 90% to 95% detected once. Input material: naive CD4+ T cells from PBMCs. Subset of the sample: CD45RA+ positively selected. The TCR comes from a man in his late teens or twenties in good health. Some clones in this sample may be carry-over from other donors' samples. The rearrangement joins TRBV5-1 to TRBJ2-1; D gene uncertain. The CDR3 loop reads CASSLLDSSYNEQFF. CDR3 DNA sequence: TGCGCCAGCAGCTTGCTGGATAGCTCCTACAATGAGCAGTTCTTC.